The T cell receptor beta chain under discussion was sequenced for a study of blood T cells in healthy people across ages. With V trimmed by 6 bases and J by 5 bases, 7 bases remained unmatched. The CDR3 sequence is 15 residues long. PCR was performed a second time for about 7 to 12 cycles using a sample-barcoded 5' primer and a J-beta primer mix. TCRdb reprocessed the 5' RACE reads via MiXCR and lists one record per CDR3 protein. The sample lists hundreds of thousands of distinct CDR3 sequences, around 48% occurring once. This clonotype was observed a few times. The V gene is TRBV12-3 or TRBV12-4, the J gene TRBJ2-5; 12 bases agree with TRBD1. The sample consisted of blood. The receptor was derived from a young man in good health. CDR3 sequence (DNA): TGTGCCAGCAGCTGGGGACAGGGGGCTTATGAGACCCAGTACTTC. As protein: CASSWGQGAYETQYF.